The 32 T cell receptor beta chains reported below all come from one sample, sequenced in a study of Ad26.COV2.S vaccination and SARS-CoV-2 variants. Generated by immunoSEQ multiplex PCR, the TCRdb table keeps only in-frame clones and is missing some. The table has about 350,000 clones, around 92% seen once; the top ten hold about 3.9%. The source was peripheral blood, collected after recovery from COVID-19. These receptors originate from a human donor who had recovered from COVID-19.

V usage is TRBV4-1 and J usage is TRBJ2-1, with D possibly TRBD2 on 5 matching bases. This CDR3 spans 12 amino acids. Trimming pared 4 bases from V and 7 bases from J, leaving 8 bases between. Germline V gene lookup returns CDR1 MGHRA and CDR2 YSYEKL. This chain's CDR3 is CASSPDWNEQFF. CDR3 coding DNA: TGCGCCAGCAGCCCGGACTGGAATGAGCAGTTCTTC.

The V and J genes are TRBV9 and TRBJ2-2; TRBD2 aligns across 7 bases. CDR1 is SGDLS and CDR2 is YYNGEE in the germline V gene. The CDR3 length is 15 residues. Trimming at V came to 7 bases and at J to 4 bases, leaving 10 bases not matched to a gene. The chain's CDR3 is CASSPPGGITGELFF. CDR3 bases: TGTGCCAGCTCTCCCCCGGGGGGAATCACCGGGGAGCTGTTTTTT.

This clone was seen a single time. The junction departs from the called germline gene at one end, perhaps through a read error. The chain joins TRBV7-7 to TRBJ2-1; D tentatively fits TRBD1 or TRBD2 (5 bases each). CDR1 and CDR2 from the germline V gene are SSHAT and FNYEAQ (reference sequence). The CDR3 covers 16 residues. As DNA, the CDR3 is TGTGCTAGCAGCTCGTCTCCGGGACGCCCCTACAATGAGCAGTTCTTC. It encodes CASSSSPGRPYNEQFF. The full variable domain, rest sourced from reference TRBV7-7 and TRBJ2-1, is GAGVSQSPRYKVTKRGQDVTLRCDPISSHATLYWYQQALGQGPEFLTYFNYEAQPDKSGLPSDRFSAERPEGSISTLTIQRTEQRDSAMYRCASSSSPGRPYNEQFFGPGTRLTVL.

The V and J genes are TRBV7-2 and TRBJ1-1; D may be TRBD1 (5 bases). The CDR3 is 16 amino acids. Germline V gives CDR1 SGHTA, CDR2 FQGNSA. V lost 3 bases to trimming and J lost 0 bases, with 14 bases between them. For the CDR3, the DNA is TGTGCCAGCAGCTTTCAGGGTGTGGGTGTGAACACTGAAGCTTTCTTT. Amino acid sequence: CASSFQGVGVNTEAFF.

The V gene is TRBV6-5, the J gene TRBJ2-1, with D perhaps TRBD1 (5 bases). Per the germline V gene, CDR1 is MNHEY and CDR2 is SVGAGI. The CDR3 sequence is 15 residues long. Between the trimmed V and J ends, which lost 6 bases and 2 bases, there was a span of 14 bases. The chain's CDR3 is CASSLSDTAYNEQFF. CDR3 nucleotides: TGTGCCAGCAGCCTATCGGACACCGCCTACAATGAGCAGTTCTTC.

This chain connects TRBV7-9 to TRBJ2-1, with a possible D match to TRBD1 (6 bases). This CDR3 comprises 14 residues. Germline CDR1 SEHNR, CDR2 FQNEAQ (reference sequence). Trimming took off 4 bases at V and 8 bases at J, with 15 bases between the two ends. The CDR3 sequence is CASSYGTSWDEQFF. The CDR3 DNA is TGTGCCAGCAGCTACGGGACATCCTGGGATGAGCAGTTCTTC.

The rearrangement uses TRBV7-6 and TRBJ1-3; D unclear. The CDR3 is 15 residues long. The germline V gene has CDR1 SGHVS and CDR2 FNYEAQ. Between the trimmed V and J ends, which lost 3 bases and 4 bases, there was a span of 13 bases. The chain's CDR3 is CASSFRNAGGNTIYF. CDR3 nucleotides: TGTGCCAGCAGCTTCAGGAATGCAGGCGGAAACACCATATATTTT.

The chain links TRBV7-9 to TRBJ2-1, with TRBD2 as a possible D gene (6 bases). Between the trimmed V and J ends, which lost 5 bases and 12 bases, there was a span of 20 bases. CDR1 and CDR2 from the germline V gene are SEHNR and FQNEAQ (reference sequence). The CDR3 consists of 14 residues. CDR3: CASSHNSPGGGQFF. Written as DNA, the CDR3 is TGTGCCAGCAGCCATAATTCCCCCGGGGGAGGGCAGTTCTTC.

DNA for the CDR3: TGTGCCAGCAGCTTCACAGGGATGAACACTGAAGCTTTCTTT. Translating gives CASSFTGMNTEAFF. V is TRBV11-2 and J is TRBJ1-1, with D maybe TRBD1 (6 bases). The length of the CDR3 is 14 residues. Germline CDR1 and CDR2: SGHAT and FQNNGV. V was clipped by 3 bases and J by 0 bases, with 8 bases between them.

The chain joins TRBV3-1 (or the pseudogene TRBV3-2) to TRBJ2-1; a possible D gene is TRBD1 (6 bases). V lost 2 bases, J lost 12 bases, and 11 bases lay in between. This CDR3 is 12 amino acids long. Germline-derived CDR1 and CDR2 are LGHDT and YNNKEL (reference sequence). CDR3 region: CASSQSLDRQFF. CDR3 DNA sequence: TGTGCCAGCAGCCAAAGCCTGGACAGGCAGTTCTTC.

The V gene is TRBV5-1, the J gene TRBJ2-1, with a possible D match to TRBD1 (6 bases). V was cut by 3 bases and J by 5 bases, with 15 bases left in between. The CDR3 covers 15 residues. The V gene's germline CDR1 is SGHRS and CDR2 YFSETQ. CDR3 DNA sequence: TGCGCCAGCAGCTCTCCCGGGACAAAGAACAATGAGCAGTTCTTC. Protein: CASSSPGTKNNEQFF. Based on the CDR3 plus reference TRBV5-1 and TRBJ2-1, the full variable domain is KAGVTQTPRYLIKTRGQQVTLSCSPISGHRSVSWYQQTPGQGLQFLFEYFSETQRNKGNFPGRFSGRQFSNSRSEMNVSTLELGDSALYLCASSSPGTKNNEQFFGPGTRLTVL.

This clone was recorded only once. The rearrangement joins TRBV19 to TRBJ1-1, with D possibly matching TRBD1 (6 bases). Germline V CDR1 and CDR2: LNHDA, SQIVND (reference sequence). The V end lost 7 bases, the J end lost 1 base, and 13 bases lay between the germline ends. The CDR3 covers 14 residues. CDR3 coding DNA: TGTGCCAGTACCGTCGGACAGAAGAACACTGAAGCTTTCTTT. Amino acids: CASTVGQKNTEAFF.

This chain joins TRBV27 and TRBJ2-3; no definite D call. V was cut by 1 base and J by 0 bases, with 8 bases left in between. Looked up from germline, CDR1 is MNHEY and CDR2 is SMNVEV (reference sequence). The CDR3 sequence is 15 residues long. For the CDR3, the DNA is TGTGCCAGCAGTTTATTTTCCGGAAGCACAGATACGCAGTATTTT. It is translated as CASSLFSGSTDTQYF.

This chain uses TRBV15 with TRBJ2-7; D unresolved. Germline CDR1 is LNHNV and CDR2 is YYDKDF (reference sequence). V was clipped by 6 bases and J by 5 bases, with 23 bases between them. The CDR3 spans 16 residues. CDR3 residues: CATRSVPVSHSNEQYF. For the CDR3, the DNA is TGTGCCACCAGGTCAGTTCCCGTCTCCCACTCGAACGAGCAGTACTTC. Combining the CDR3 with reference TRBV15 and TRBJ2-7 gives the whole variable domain DAMVIQNPRYQVTQFGKPVTLSCSQTLNHNVMYWYQQKSSQAPKLLFHYYDKDFNNEADTPDNFQSRRPNTSFCFLDIRSPGLGDTAMYLCATRSVPVSHSNEQYFGPGTRLTVT.

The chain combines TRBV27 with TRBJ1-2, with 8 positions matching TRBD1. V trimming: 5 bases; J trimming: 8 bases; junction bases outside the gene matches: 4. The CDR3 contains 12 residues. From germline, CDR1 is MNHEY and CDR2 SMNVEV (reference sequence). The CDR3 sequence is CASSTNRGGYTF. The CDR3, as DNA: TGTGCCAGCAGTACCAACAGGGGGGGCTACACCTTC.

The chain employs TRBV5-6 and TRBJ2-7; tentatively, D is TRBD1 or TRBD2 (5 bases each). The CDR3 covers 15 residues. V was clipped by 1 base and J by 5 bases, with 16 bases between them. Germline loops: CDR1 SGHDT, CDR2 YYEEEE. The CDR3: CASSLNGASRHEQYF. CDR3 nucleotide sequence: TGTGCCAGCAGCTTGAACGGGGCCTCTCGCCACGAGCAGTACTTC.

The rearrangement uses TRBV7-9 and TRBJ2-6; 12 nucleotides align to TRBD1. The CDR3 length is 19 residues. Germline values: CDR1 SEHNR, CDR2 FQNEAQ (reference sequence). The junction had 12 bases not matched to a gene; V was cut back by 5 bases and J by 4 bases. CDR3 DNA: TGTGCCAGCAGCCCTCAGCTGGGACAGGGGGCGACGGGGGCCAACGTCCTGACTTTC. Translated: CASSPQLGQGATGANVLTF.

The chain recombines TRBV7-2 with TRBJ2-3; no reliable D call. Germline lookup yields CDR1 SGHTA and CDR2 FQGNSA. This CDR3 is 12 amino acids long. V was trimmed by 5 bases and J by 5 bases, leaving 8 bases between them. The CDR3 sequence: CASSENGDTQYF. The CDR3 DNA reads TGTGCCAGCAGCGAAAATGGAGATACGCAGTATTTT.

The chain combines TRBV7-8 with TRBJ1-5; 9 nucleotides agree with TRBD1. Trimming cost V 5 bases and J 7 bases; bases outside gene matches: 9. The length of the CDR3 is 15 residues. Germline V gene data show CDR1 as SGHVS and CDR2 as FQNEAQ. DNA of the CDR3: TGTGCCAGCAGCGCCCGGGACAGGGTAGGCCAGCCCCAGCATTTT. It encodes CASSARDRVGQPQHF.

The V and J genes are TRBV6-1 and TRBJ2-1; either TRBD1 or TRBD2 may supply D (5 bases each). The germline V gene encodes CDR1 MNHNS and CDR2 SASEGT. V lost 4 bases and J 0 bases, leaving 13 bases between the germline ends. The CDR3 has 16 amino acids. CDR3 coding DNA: TGTGCCAGCAGTGTTCAGGGTGGGGGCTCCTACAATGAGCAGTTCTTC. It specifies CASSVQGGGSYNEQFF.

The CDR3 region is CASSSTSLPNNEQFF. DNA for the CDR3: TGTGCCAGCAGCTCAACTAGCTTACCAAACAATGAGCAGTTCTTC. J is TRBJ2-1 and V is TRBV7-6; a possible D gene is TRBD2 (6 bases). V gave up 4 bases and J gave up 5 bases, with 15 bases separating them. The germline gives CDR1 SGHVS, CDR2 FNYEAQ. The CDR3 has 15 amino acids.

CDR3 sequence: CASSPGAYSNQPQHF. CDR3 nucleotide sequence: TGTGCCAGCTCACCCGGCGCCTATAGCAATCAGCCCCAGCATTTT. The rearrangement uses TRBV18 and TRBJ1-5; D not resolved. Trimming stripped 3 bases from V and 0 bases from J, with 9 bases between. The CDR3 runs to 15 residues. Germline CDR1 and CDR2: KGHSH and LQKENI.

CDR3 in DNA: TGTGCCAGCAGTTACTCCGCGGGGGGCGGCGGGGAGCTGTTTTTT. Its protein is CASSYSAGGGGELFF. J is TRBJ2-2 and V is TRBV6-5; 8 bases line up with TRBD2. V shed 0 bases and J 7 bases; nucleotides not matched to a gene: 4. Looked up from germline, CDR1 is MNHEY and CDR2 is SVGAGI. The CDR3 runs to 15 residues.

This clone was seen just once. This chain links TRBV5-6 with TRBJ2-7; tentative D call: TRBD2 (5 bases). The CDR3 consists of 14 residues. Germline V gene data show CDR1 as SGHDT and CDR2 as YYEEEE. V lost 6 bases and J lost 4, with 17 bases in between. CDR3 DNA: TGTGCCAGCAACAATATGGGGAGATTATACGAGCAGTACTTC. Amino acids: CASNNMGRLYEQYF.

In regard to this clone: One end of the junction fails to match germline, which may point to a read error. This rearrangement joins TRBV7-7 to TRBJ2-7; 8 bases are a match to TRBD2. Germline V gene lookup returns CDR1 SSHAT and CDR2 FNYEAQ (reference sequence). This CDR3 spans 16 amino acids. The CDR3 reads CASSYRLAGSSYEQYF. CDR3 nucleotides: TGTGCTAGCAGCTACCGATTAGCGGGGAGCTCCTACGAGCAGTACTTC.

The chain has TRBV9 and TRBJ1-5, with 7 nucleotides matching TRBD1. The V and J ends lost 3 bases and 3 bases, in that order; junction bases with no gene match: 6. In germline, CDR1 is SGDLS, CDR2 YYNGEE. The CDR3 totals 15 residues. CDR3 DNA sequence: TGTGCCAGCAGCGCCTACGGGACAGTCAATCAGCCCCAGCATTTT. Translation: CASSAYGTVNQPQHF.

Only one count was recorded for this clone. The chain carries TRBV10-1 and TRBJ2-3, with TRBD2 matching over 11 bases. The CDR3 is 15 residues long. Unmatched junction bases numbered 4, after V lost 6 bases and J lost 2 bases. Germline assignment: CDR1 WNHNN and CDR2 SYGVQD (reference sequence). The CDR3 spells CASSRGLADTDTQYF. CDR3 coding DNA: TGCGCCAGCAGCCGGGGACTAGCGGACACAGATACGCAGTATTTT.

The CDR3 DNA reads TGCGCCAGCAGCTTGGCCGTTCAGGGGGGCTACACCTTC. Its protein is CASSLAVQGGYTF. The chain links TRBV5-1 to TRBJ1-2, with a possible D match to TRBD1 (6 bases). Trimming removed 0 bases from V and 8 bases from J, with 11 bases in between. The CDR3 has 13 residues. Germline assignment: CDR1 SGHRS and CDR2 YFSETQ.

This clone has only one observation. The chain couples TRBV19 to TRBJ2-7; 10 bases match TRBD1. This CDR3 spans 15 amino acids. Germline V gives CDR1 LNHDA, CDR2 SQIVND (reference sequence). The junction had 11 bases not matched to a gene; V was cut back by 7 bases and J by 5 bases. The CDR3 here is CASTKKDRGFDEQYF. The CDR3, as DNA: TGTGCCAGTACCAAAAAGGACAGGGGGTTCGACGAGCAGTACTTC. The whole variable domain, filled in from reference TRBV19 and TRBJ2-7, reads DGGITQSPKYLFRKEGQNVTLSCEQNLNHDAMYWYRQDPGQGLRLIYYSQIVNDFQKGDIAEGYSVSREKKESFPLTVTSAQKNPTAFYLCASTKKDRGFDEQYFGPGTRLTVT.

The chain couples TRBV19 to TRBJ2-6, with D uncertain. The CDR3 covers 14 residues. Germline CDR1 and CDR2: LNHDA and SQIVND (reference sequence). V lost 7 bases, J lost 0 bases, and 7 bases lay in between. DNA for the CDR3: TGTGCCAGTAACCGACCCTCTGGGGCCAACGTCCTGACTTTC. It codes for CASNRPSGANVLTF.

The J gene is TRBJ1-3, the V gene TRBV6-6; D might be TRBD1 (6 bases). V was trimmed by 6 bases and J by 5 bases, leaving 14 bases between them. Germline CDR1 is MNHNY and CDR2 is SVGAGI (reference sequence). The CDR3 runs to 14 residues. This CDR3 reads CASSPGGARNTIYF. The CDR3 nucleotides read TGTGCCAGCAGCCCCGGGGGGGCAAGAAACACCATATATTTT.

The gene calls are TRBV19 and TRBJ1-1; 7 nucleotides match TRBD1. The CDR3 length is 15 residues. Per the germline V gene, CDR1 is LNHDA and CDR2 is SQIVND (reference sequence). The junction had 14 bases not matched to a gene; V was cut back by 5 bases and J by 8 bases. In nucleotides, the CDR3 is TGTGCCAGTAGTGTCGGGACAGCGGGGGTAGGAGAAGCTTTCTTT. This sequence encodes CASSVGTAGVGEAFF.